This TCR beta chain was profiled in a study of vaccination and CD4 T cells after COVID-19. Across the study: Six males and four females, two of them Hispanic, were enrolled as convalescents.

The treatment: approximately 11-day PBMC culture with coronavirus spike peptide pools or control peptides (ViraFEST assay). The Oncomine TCR Beta short-read assay was applied to DNA of cultured CD4+ T cells. Someone extracted genomic DNA from cultured CD4+ T cells. From the PCR reads, TCRdb called clonotypes with MiXCR, one entry per CDR3 protein. Altogether some 22,000 distinct CDR3 sequences are present, roughly 58% being singletons, with the ten largest covering around 2.7%. Germline V gene sequence: CDR1 SSHAT, CDR2 FNYEAQ (reference sequence). This CDR3 contains 11 residues. General study points: Vaccine-specific clones numbering 304 of 307 showed spike mono-reactivity in convalescent patients. Early post-infection timepoints were missing, and relatively few convalescent patients were studied.

In its sample, this clonotype was seen once. What it binds is unknown. The junction and the germline gene differ at one end; a read error may be behind it. The sample consisted of CD4+ T cells from blood, cultured in vitro. The J gene is TRBJ2-5, the V gene TRBV7-7, with D perhaps TRBD1 (7 bases). This clonotype was sampled from a human donor who had recovered from COVID-19. For the CDR3, the DNA is TGTGCTAGCAGCAATCAGGGGGGTCGGTACTTC. Protein product: CASSNQGGRYF.